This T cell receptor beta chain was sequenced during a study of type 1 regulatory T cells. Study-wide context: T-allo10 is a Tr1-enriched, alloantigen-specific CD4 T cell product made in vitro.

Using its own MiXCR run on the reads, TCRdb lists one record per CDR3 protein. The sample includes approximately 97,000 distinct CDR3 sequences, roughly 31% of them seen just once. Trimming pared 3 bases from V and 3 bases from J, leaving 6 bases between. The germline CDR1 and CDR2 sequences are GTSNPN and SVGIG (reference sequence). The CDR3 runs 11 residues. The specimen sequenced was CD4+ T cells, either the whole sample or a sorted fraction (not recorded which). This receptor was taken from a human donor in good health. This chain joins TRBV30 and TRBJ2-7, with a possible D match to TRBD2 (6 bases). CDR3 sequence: CAWRRDYEQYF. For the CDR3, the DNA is TGTGCCTGGAGGCGGGACTACGAGCAGTACTTC. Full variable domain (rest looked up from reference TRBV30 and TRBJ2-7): SQTIHQWPATLVQPVGSPLSLECTVEGTSNPNLYWYRQAAGRGLQLLFYSVGIGQISSEVPQNLSASRPQDRQFILSSKKLLLSDSGFYLCAWRRDYEQYFGPGTRLTVT.